A selection of T cell receptor beta chains follows, all from one sample in a study of T cell repertoires in cytomegalovirus infection. Using its own MiXCR run on the reads, TCRdb lists one record per CDR3 protein. The table includes fewer than 1,000,000 distinct CDR3 sequences, about a third detected once. For these receptors, no antigen is known. This specimen was cultured CD8+ T cells from PBMCs, taken from culture after CMV antigen stimulation. The receptor set was obtained from a human donor in good health (CMV status not recorded). Some clones in this sample may be carry-over from other donors' samples. The CDR3 runs from the conserved cysteine through the conserved F or W. Each record gives: D gene, J gene, clone size, V gene, CDR3 protein, CDR3 DNA. D genes are given only for firm matches. Clone size is shown for a subset of rows, as once, few, many or a class of expanded clone.

D gene: -; J gene: TRBJ1-2; clone size: few; V gene: TRBV7-9; CDR3 protein: CASSLGREDGYTF; CDR3 DNA: TGTGCCAGCAGCTTAGGCAGGGAGGATGGCTACACCTTC
D gene: TRBD1; J gene: TRBJ2-5; clone size: once; V gene: TRBV3-1; CDR3 protein: CASSQEGRGETQYF; CDR3 DNA: TGTGCCAGCAGCCAAGAAGGCAGGGGGGAGACCCAGTACTTC
D gene: TRBD1; J gene: TRBJ1-2; clone size: few; V gene: TRBV7-6; CDR3 protein: CASSGDSFYGYTF; CDR3 DNA: TGTGCCAGCAGCGGGGACAGTTTCTATGGCTACACCTTC
D gene: TRBD1; J gene: TRBJ1-5; clone size: few; V gene: TRBV6-2/TRBV6-3; CDR3 protein: CASSPTGAVNNQPQHF; CDR3 DNA: TGTGCCAGCAGTCCGACAGGGGCGGTTAACAATCAGCCCCAGCATTTT
D gene: TRBD1; J gene: TRBJ2-7; clone size: few; V gene: TRBV15; CDR3 protein: CATSKTGGKVEQYF; CDR3 DNA: TGTGCCACCAGCAAGACAGGGGGCAAGGTCGAGCAGTACTTC
D gene: -; J gene: TRBJ1-5; clone size: -; V gene: TRBV6-2/TRBV6-3; CDR3 protein: CASSYTSAAPSNQPQHF; CDR3 DNA: TGTGCCAGCAGTTACACCTCGGCCGCGCCGTCCAATCAGCCCCAGCATTTT
D gene: -; J gene: TRBJ2-7; clone size: -; V gene: TRBV10-1; CDR3 protein: CASSADAGALEQYF; CDR3 DNA: TGCGCCAGCAGTGCGGATGCGGGGGCCCTCGAGCAGTACTTC
D gene: -; J gene: TRBJ2-3; clone size: -; V gene: TRBV28; CDR3 protein: CASGGYSTDTQYF; CDR3 DNA: TGTGCCAGCGGGGGGTACAGCACAGATACGCAGTATTTT
D gene: TRBD1; J gene: TRBJ1-2; clone size: many; V gene: TRBV7-6; CDR3 protein: CASSSQGRDREPYGYTF; CDR3 DNA: TGTGCCAGCAGCTCCCAGGGCCGGGACAGAGAGCCCTATGGCTACACCTTC
D gene: -; J gene: TRBJ2-1; clone size: -; V gene: TRBV12-3/TRBV12-4; CDR3 protein: CASSFQPYNEQFF; CDR3 DNA: TGTGCCAGCAGTTTCCAACCATACAATGAGCAGTTCTTC
D gene: -; J gene: TRBJ2-2; clone size: -; V gene: TRBV5-4; CDR3 protein: CASSLVADLVNTGELFF; CDR3 DNA: TGTGCCAGCAGCTTGGTGGCGGACCTCGTGAACACCGGGGAGCTGTTTTTT
D gene: -; J gene: TRBJ1-1; clone size: many; V gene: TRBV19; CDR3 protein: CASSMGGTEAFF; CDR3 DNA: TGTGCCAGTAGTATGGGGGGCACTGAAGCTTTCTTT
D gene: -; J gene: TRBJ2-1; clone size: -; V gene: TRBV6-6; CDR3 protein: CASSGWGLLYYNEQFF; CDR3 DNA: TGTGCCAGCAGTGGGTGGGGGCTCCTCTACTACAATGAGCAGTTCTTC
D gene: -; J gene: TRBJ1-6; clone size: many; V gene: TRBV7-2; CDR3 protein: CASSSFDSGGGFDSYNSPLHF; CDR3 DNA: TGTGCCAGCAGCTCGTTTGATTCGGGGGGGGGTTTTGACTCCTATAATTCACCCCTCCACTTT
D gene: -; J gene: TRBJ2-5; clone size: -; V gene: TRBV6-2/TRBV6-3; CDR3 protein: CASSYTPTVGETQYF; CDR3 DNA: TGTGCCAGCAGCTACACTCCCACAGTAGGAGAGACCCAGTACTTC
D gene: -; J gene: TRBJ2-5; clone size: -; V gene: TRBV5-5; CDR3 protein: CASSIGTLNQETQYF; CDR3 DNA: TGTGCCAGCAGCATCGGGACACTCAACCAAGAGACCCAGTACTTC
D gene: -; J gene: TRBJ2-1; clone size: -; V gene: TRBV10-3; CDR3 protein: CAISPENYNEQFF; CDR3 DNA: TGTGCCATCAGTCCGGAAAACTACAATGAGCAGTTCTTC
D gene: TRBD2; J gene: TRBJ2-1; clone size: few; V gene: TRBV7-8; CDR3 protein: CASSLAVRGGRDEQFF; CDR3 DNA: TGTGCCAGCAGCTTAGCAGTGCGGGGGGGGCGCGATGAGCAGTTCTTC
D gene: -; J gene: TRBJ1-5; clone size: few; V gene: TRBV27; CDR3 protein: CASSPRGARVNQPQHF; CDR3 DNA: TGTGCCAGCAGTCCGAGAGGGGCGCGCGTCAATCAGCCCCAGCATTTT
D gene: -; J gene: TRBJ2-3; clone size: -; V gene: TRBV27; CDR3 protein: CASSWGDPGYTDTQYF; CDR3 DNA: TGTGCCAGCAGTTGGGGGGACCCGGGTTACACAGATACGCAGTATTTT
D gene: TRBD2; J gene: TRBJ2-1; clone size: -; V gene: TRBV28; CDR3 protein: CASSLYPSGGAEQFF; CDR3 DNA: TGTGCCAGCAGTTTATACCCCAGCGGGGGAGCCGAGCAGTTCTTC
D gene: -; J gene: TRBJ2-7; clone size: many; V gene: TRBV7-2; CDR3 protein: CASSLPGAINEQYF; CDR3 DNA: TGTGCCAGCAGCCTCCCGGGGGCCATCAACGAGCAGTACTTC
D gene: -; J gene: TRBJ1-5; clone size: -; V gene: TRBV6-6; CDR3 protein: CAIPILDGFNQPQHF; CDR3 DNA: TGTGCCATACCGATATTGGACGGTTTCAATCAGCCCCAGCATTTT
D gene: TRBD2; J gene: TRBJ2-3; clone size: few; V gene: TRBV25-1; CDR3 protein: CASSEYFGTSVRTDTQYF; CDR3 DNA: TGTGCCAGCAGTGAATATTTTGGGACTAGCGTACGCACAGATACGCAGTATTTT
D gene: TRBD2; J gene: TRBJ2-2; clone size: few; V gene: TRBV4-1; CDR3 protein: CASSQDLVGSGWGGYTGELFF; CDR3 DNA: TGCGCCAGCAGCCAAGATCTCGTAGGTTCAGGCTGGGGGGGGTACACCGGGGAGCTGTTTTTT
D gene: TRBD1; J gene: TRBJ1-1; clone size: few; V gene: TRBV5-1; CDR3 protein: CASSSSGQGSTEAFF; CDR3 DNA: TGCGCCAGCAGCTCATCAGGACAGGGGTCCACTGAAGCTTTCTTT
D gene: -; J gene: TRBJ2-1; clone size: few; V gene: TRBV19; CDR3 protein: CASSMTSNEQFF; CDR3 DNA: TGTGCCAGTAGTATGACGTCCAATGAGCAGTTCTTC
D gene: -; J gene: TRBJ1-1; clone size: -; V gene: TRBV7-6; CDR3 protein: CASSLRWGDTEAFF; CDR3 DNA: TGTGCCAGCAGCCTACGCTGGGGGGACACTGAAGCTTTCTTT
D gene: -; J gene: TRBJ2-3; clone size: -; V gene: TRBV28; CDR3 protein: CASSSLLMTYTDTQYF; CDR3 DNA: TGTGCCAGCAGTTCCCTACTCATGACTTACACAGATACGCAGTATTTT
D gene: -; J gene: TRBJ1-1; clone size: -; V gene: TRBV19; CDR3 protein: CASSAPGKLSSEAFF; CDR3 DNA: TGTGCCAGTAGTGCTCCAGGGAAGTTATCGTCTGAAGCTTTCTTT
D gene: -; J gene: TRBJ2-1; clone size: few; V gene: TRBV7-9; CDR3 protein: CASSLIVAAYNEQFF; CDR3 DNA: TGTGCCAGCAGCTTAATAGTCGCGGCCTACAATGAGCAGTTCTTC
D gene: -; J gene: TRBJ2-5; clone size: few; V gene: TRBV27; CDR3 protein: CASSLPDSPGTQYF; CDR3 DNA: TGTGCCAGCAGTTTACCGGACAGCCCTGGGACCCAGTACTTC
D gene: TRBD2; J gene: TRBJ2-1; clone size: -; V gene: TRBV10-3; CDR3 protein: CAISETTSGGLNEQFF; CDR3 DNA: TGTGCCATCAGTGAGACCACTAGCGGCGGGTTAAATGAGCAGTTCTTC
D gene: TRBD2; J gene: TRBJ2-7; clone size: few; V gene: TRBV19; CDR3 protein: CASSIGAGGNEQYF; CDR3 DNA: TGTGCCAGTAGTATAGGAGCGGGGGGAAACGAGCAGTACTTC
D gene: -; J gene: TRBJ2-7; clone size: -; V gene: TRBV4-2; CDR3 protein: CASSQESRGAYEQYF; CDR3 DNA: TGTGCCAGCAGCCAAGAGTCCAGGGGAGCCTACGAGCAGTACTTC
D gene: TRBD1; J gene: TRBJ1-1; clone size: -; V gene: TRBV25-1; CDR3 protein: CASSQFGTGGVKTEAFF; CDR3 DNA: TGTGCCAGCAGTCAATTTGGGACAGGGGGCGTGAAGACTGAAGCTTTCTTT
D gene: -; J gene: TRBJ2-3; clone size: few; V gene: TRBV29-1; CDR3 protein: CSVDRGADTQYF; CDR3 DNA: TGCAGCGTTGACAGGGGGGCAGATACGCAGTATTTT
D gene: -; J gene: TRBJ2-1; clone size: many; V gene: TRBV7-8; CDR3 protein: CASSPYGMRGEQFF; CDR3 DNA: TGTGCCAGCAGCCCCTATGGGATGAGGGGTGAGCAGTTCTTC
D gene: -; J gene: TRBJ2-5; clone size: few; V gene: TRBV2; CDR3 protein: CASSEGDGLRGVTETQYF; CDR3 DNA: TGTGCCAGCAGTGAGGGGGACGGGTTAAGAGGGGTAACCGAGACCCAGTACTTC
D gene: -; J gene: TRBJ1-2; clone size: few; V gene: TRBV10-3; CDR3 protein: CAITDNYGYTF; CDR3 DNA: TGTGCCATCACAGATAACTATGGCTACACCTTC
D gene: -; J gene: TRBJ1-1; clone size: -; V gene: TRBV20-1; CDR3 protein: CSARDRGVEAFF; CDR3 DNA: TGCAGTGCTAGAGATCGTGGGGTAGAAGCTTTCTTT
D gene: -; J gene: TRBJ2-5; clone size: -; V gene: TRBV6-5; CDR3 protein: CASSYSSSGSPWETQYF; CDR3 DNA: TGTGCCAGCAGTTACTCAAGCAGCGGGTCGCCATGGGAGACCCAGTACTTC
D gene: -; J gene: TRBJ1-6; clone size: few; V gene: TRBV27; CDR3 protein: CASSLGGISPLHF; CDR3 DNA: TGTGCCAGCAGTTTAGGGGGTATTTCACCCCTCCACTTT
D gene: -; J gene: TRBJ1-1; clone size: -; V gene: TRBV6-1; CDR3 protein: CASSEAYGTSEAFF; CDR3 DNA: TGTGCCAGCAGTGAAGCATACGGGACTTCTGAAGCTTTCTTT